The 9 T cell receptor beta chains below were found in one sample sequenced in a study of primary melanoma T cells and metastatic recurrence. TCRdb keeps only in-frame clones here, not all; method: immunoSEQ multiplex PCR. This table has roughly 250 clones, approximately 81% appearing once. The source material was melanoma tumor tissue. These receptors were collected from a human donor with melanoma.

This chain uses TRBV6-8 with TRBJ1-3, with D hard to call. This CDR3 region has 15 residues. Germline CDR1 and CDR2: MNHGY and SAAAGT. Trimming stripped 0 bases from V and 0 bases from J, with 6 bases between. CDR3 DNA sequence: TGTGCCAGCAGTTACTCGACAAACTCTGGAAACACCATATATTTT. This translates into CASSYSTNSGNTIYF.

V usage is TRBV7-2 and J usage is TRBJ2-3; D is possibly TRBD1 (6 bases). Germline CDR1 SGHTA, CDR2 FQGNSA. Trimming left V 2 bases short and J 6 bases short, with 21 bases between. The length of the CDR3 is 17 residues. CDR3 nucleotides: TGTGCCAGCAGCTTAATAGGACAGCTCCCCCCGGGGGATACGCAGTATTTT. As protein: CASSLIGQLPPGDTQYF.

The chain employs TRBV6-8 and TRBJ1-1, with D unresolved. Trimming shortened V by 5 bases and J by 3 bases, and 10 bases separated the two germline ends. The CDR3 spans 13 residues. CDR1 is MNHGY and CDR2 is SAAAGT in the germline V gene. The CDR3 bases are TGTGCCAGCAGTGAGACGTGGGACACTGAAGCTTTCTTT. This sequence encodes CASSETWDTEAFF.

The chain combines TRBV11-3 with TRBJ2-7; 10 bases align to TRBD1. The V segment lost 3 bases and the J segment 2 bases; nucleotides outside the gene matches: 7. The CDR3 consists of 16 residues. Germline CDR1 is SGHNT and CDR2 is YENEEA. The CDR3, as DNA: TGTGCCAGCAGCTTTTTTAGCGGGACAGGGGCCTACGAGCAGTACTTC. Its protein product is CASSFFSGTGAYEQYF.

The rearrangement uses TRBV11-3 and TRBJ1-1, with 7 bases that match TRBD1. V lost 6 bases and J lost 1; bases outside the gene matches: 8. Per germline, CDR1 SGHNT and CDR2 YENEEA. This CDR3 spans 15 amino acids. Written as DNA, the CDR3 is TGTGCCAGCAGTACCTCGACAGGGAAGAACACTGAAGCTTTCTTT. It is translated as CASSTSTGKNTEAFF.

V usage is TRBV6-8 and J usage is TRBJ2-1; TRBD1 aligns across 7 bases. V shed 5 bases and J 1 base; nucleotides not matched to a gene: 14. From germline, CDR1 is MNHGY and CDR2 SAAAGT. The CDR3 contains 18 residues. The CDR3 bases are TGTGCCAGCAGTGACGCTAGAGGGACAGACACTTCCTACAATGAGCAGTTCTTC. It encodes CASSDARGTDTSYNEQFF.

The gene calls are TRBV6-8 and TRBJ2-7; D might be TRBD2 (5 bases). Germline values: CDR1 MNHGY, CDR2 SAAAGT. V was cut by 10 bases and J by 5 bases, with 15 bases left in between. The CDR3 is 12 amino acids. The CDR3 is CAISGRRNEQYF. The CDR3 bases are TGTGCCATCAGCGGAAGAAGAAACGAGCAGTACTTC.

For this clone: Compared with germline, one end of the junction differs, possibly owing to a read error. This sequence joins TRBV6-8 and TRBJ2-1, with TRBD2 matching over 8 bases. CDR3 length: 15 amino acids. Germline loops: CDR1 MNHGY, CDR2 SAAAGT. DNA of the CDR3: TGTGCCATCAGTGGGATGGCTAGCGGGTACAATGAGCAGTTCTTC. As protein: CAISGMASGYNEQFF.

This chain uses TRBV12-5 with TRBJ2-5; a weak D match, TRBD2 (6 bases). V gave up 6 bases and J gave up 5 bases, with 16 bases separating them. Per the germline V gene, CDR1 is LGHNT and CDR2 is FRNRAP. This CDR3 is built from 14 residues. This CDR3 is CASGPGLPWETQYF. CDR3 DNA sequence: TGTGCTAGTGGCCCGGGACTCCCATGGGAGACCCAGTACTTC.